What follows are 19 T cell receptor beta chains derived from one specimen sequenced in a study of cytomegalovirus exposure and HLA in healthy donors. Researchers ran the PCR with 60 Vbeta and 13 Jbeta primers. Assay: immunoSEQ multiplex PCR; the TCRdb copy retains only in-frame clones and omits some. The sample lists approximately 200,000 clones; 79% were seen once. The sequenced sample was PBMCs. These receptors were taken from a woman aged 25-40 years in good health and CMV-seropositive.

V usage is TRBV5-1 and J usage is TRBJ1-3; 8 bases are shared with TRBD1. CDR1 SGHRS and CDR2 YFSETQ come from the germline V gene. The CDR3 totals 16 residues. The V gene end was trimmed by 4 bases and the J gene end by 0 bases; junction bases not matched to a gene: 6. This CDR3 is CASSTRGPNSGNTIYF. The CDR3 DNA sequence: TGCGCCAGCAGCACCAGGGGGCCCAACTCTGGAAACACCATATATTTT. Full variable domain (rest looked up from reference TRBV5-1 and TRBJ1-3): KAGVTQTPRYLIKTRGQQVTLSCSPISGHRSVSWYQQTPGQGLQFLFEYFSETQRNKGNFPGRFSGRQFSNSRSEMNVSTLELGDSALYLCASSTRGPNSGNTIYFGEGSWLTVV.

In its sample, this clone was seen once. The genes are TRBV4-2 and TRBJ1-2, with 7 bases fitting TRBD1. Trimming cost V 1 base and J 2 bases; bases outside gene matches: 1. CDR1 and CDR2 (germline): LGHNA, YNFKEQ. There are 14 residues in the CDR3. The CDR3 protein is CASSQGGQNYGYTF. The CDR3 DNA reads TGTGCCAGCAGCCAAGGGGGACAGAACTATGGCTACACCTTC.

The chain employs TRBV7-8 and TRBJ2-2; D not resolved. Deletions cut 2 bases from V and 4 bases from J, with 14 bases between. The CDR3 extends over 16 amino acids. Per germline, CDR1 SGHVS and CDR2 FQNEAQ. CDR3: CASSLSSYRSTGELFF. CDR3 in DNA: TGTGCCAGCAGCTTAAGTTCCTACCGGAGCACCGGGGAGCTGTTTTTT.

The CDR3 reads CASTSRETNYGYTF. CDR3 bases: TGTGCCAGCACCTCCCGGGAGACTAACTATGGCTACACCTTC. J is TRBJ1-2 and V is TRBV7-2; D is undetermined. Germline values: CDR1 SGHTA, CDR2 FQGNSA. This CDR3 contains 14 residues. The V gene lost 7 bases and the J gene lost 0 bases, with 12 bases spanning the gap. The whole variable domain, remainder taken from reference TRBV7-2 and TRBJ1-2, is GAGVSQSPSNKVTEKGKDVELRCDPISGHTALYWYRQSLGQGLEFLIYFQGNSAPDKSGLPSDRFSAERTGGSVSTLTIQRTQQEDSAVYLCASTSRETNYGYTFGSGTRLTVV.

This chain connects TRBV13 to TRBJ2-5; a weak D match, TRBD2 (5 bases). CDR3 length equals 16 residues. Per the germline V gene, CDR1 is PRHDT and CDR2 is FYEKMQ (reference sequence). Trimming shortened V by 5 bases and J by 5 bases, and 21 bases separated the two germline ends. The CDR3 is CASSPGLSSVEETQYF. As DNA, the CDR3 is TGTGCCAGCAGCCCTGGGTTGAGTAGCGTGGAGGAGACCCAGTACTTC.

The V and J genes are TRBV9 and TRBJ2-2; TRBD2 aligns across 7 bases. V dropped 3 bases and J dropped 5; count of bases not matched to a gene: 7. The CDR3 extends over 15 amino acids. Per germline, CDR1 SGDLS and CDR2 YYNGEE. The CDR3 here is CASSASRGETGELFF. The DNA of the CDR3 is TGTGCCAGCAGCGCCTCTCGGGGGGAAACCGGGGAGCTGTTTTTT. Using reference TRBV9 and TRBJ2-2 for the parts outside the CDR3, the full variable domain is DSGVTQTPKHLITATGQRVTLRCSPRSGDLSVYWYQQSLDQGLQFLIQYYNGEERAKGNILERFSAQQFPDLHSELNLSSLELGDSALYFCASSASRGETGELFFGEGSRLTVL.

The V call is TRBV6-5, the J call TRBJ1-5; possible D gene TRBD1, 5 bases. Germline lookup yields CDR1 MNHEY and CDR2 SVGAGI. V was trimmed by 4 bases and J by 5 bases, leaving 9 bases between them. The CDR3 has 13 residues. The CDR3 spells CASSWTNYQPQHF. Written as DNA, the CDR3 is TGTGCCAGCAGTTGGACAAATTATCAGCCCCAGCATTTT.

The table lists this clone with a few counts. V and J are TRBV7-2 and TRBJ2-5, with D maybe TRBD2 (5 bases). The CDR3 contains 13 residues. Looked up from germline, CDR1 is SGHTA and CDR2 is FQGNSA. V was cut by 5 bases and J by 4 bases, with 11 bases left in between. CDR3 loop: CASSPALAETQYF. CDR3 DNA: TGTGCCAGCAGCCCCGCCCTAGCAGAGACCCAGTACTTC.

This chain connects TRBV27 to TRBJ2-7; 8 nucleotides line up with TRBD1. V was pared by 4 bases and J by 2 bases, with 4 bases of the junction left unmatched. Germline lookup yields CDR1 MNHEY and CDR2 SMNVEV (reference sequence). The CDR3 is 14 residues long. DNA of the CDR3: TGTGCCAGCAGTTACGAGACAGGGGCCTACGAGCAGTACTTC. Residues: CASSYETGAYEQYF.

In DNA form, the CDR3 reads TGCAGCGTCCACGTCTATACGGGACAGGAGATCTCCTACGAGCAGTACTTC. Translation gives CSVHVYTGQEISYEQYF. The chain recombines TRBV29-1 with TRBJ2-7; TRBD1 aligns across 8 bases. The CDR3 has 17 amino acids. V was clipped by 6 bases and J by 0 bases; unmatched bases: 16. Per the germline V gene, CDR1 is SQVTM and CDR2 is ANQGSEA.

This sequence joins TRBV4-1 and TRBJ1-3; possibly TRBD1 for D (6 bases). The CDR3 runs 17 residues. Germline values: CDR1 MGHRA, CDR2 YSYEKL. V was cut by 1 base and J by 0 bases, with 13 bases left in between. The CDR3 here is CASSQVESGVSGNTIYF. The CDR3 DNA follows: TGCGCCAGCAGCCAAGTTGAATCAGGGGTCTCTGGAAACACCATATATTTT.

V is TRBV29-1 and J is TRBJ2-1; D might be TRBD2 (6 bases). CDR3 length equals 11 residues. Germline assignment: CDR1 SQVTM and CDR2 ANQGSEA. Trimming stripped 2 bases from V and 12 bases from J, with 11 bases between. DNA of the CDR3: TGCAGCGTTGAAAAACTAGCAGGGCAGTTCTTC. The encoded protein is CSVEKLAGQFF.

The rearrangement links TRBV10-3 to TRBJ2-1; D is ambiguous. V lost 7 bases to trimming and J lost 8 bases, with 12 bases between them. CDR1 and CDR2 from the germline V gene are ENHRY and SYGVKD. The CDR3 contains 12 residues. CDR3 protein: CAITSTPDEQFF. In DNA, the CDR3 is TGTGCCATCACCTCAACACCCGATGAGCAGTTCTTC.

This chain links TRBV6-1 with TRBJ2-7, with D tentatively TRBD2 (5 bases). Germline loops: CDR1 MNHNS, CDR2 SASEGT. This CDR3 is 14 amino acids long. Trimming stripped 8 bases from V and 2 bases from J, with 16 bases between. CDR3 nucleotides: TGTGCCAGCCACGGCGGGCTGTCGGCCTACGAGCAGTACTTC. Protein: CASHGGLSAYEQYF.

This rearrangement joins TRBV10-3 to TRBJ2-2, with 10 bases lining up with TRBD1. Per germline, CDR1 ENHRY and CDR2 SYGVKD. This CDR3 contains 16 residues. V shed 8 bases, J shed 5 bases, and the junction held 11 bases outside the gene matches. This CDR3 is CAIARQGQGSTGELFF. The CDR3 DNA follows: TGTGCCATCGCTCGGCAGGGACAGGGGTCAACCGGGGAGCTGTTTTTT.

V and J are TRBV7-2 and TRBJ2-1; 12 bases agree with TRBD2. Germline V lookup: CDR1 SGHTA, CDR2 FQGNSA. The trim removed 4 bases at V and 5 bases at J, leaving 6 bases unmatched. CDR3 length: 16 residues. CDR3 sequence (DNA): TGTGCCAGCAGCTCTCTAGCGGGGGGGTTGGACAATGAGCAGTTCTTC. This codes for CASSSLAGGLDNEQFF.

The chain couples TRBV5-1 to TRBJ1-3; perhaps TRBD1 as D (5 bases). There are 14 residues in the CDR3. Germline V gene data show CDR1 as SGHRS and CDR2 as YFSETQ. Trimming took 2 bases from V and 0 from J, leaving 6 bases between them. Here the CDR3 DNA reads TGCGCCAGCAGCTTAGGGGACTCTGGAAACACCATATATTTT. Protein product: CASSLGDSGNTIYF.

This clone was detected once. CDR3 protein: CASGEGTYGYTF. DNA for the CDR3: TGTGCAAGTGGGGAGGGCACCTATGGCTACACCTTC. The genes are TRBV6-5 and TRBJ1-2; D ambiguous. The germline CDR1 and CDR2 sequences are MNHEY and SVGAGI. CDR3 length: 12 amino acids.

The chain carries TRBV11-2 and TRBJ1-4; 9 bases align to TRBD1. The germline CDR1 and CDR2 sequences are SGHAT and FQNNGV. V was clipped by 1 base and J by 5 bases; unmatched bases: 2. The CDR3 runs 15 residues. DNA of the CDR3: TGTGCCAGCAGCTTAGGGACAGGGGAGAATGAAAAACTGTTTTTT. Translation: CASSLGTGENEKLFF.